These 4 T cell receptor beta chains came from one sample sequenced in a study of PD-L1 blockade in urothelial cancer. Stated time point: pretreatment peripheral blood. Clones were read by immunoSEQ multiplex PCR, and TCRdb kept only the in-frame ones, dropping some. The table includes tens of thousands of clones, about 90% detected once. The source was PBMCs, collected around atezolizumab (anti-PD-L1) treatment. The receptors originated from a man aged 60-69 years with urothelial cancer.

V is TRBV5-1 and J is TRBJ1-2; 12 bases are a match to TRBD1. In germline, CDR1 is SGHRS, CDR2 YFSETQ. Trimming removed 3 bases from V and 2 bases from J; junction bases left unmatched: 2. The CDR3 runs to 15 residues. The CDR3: CASSWGQGANYGYTF. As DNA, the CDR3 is TGCGCCAGCAGCTGGGGACAGGGGGCCAACTATGGCTACACCTTC.

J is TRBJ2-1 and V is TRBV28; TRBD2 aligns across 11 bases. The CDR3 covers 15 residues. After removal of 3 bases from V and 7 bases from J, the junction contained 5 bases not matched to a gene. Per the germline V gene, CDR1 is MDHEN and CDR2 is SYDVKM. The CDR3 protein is CASSFPSGRTNEQFF. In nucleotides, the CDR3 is TGTGCCAGCAGTTTCCCTAGCGGGAGGACTAATGAGCAGTTCTTC.

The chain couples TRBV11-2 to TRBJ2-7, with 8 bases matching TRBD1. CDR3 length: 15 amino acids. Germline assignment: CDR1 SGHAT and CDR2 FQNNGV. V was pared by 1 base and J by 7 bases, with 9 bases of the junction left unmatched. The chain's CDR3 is CASSLVGQGAGEQYF. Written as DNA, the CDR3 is TGTGCCAGCAGCTTAGTTGGGCAGGGGGCGGGTGAGCAGTACTTC.

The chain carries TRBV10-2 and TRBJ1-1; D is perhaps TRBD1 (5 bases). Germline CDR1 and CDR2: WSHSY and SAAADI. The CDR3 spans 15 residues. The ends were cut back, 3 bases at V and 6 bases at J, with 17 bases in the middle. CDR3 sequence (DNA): TGCGCCAGCAGTGATAAGGACCAGGGCTTGCCTGAAGCTTTCTTT. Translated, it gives CASSDKDQGLPEAFF.